The entry that follows covers one T cell receptor beta chain sequence. The antigen remains undetermined. The template for TCR beta VDJ and CDR3 sequence profiling was genomic DNA. MiXCR was run by TCRdb on the reads, yielding one entry per CDR3 protein. The repertoire holds about 160,000 distinct CDR3 sequences, with around 40% as singletons. Trimming took 5 bases from V and 1 from J, leaving 3 bases between them. There are 12 residues in the CDR3. Per the germline V gene, CDR1 is ENHRY and CDR2 is SYGVKD. This sample is part of a study of CD8+CD57+ T cells in acquired aplastic anemia. Study-level background: Yields of DNA that came from sorted CD4+ and CD8+ cells averaged around 3 ug. Healthy donors gave about 10 million reads on average for CD4+ cells.

Study-wide points: CD8+ Simpson's diversity in patients was not significantly different from that in controls. Overlap between patients and controls comprised almost 30 CD8+ CDR3 sequences.

Material: sorted CD4+, CD8+, or CD8+CD57+ T cells (not recorded which) from PBMCs. The chain couples TRBV10-3 to TRBJ1-5; D not resolved. This sequence was found in a human donor in good health. CDR3 nucleotides: TGTGCCATCAGTCCAAGCAATCAGCCCCAGCATTTT. It codes for CAISPSNQPQHF.